This T cell receptor (beta chain) was recorded in a study of T cells in Graves' hyperthyroidism and ophthalmopathy. Notes on the study in general: Prediction of ophthalmopathy progression came a median around 6.1 months pre-onset.

Template material for amplifying TCR beta CDR3 regions consisted of RNA transcripts. HTBI primers were used for first-round RT-PCR of the TCR CDR3. TCRdb independently ran MiXCR on the multiplex PCR reads; one entry per CDR3 protein. Of hundreds of thousands of distinct CDR3 sequences in the sample, roughly a sixth were seen once. As concerns this clonotype: Its antigen is as yet unknown.

The material sequenced was blood. This TCR was recovered from a woman aged 50 to 60 with Graves' hyperthyroidism that later progressed to Graves' ophthalmopathy.

Here the CDR3 DNA reads TGCAGTGCTATGGGACAGGGGGCAAACAATTCACCCCTCCACTTT. Protein sequence: CSAMGQGANNSPLHF. This rearrangement joins TRBV20-1 to TRBJ1-6; 12 bases match TRBD1. This CDR3 has 15 residues. Germline values: CDR1 DFQATT, CDR2 SNEGSKA (reference sequence). With V trimmed by 4 bases and J by 7 bases, 5 bases remained unmatched.